These 3 T cell receptor beta chains originate from one sample sequenced in a study of OX40 agonist ivuxolimab in advanced cancers. Produced via immunoSEQ multiplex PCR; TCRdb's table is partial and in-frame only. The sample carries about 61,000 clones, over 80% recorded once. Sample: CD4+ or CD8+ T cells sorted from blood, taken in a trial of the OX40 agonist ivuxolimab. The receptors originated from an adult with an advanced solid tumor such as melanoma, head and neck, liver or kidney cancer.

The chain has TRBV28 and TRBJ1-1; 7 bases align to TRBD1. The germline CDR1 and CDR2 sequences are MDHEN and SYDVKM. The CDR3 length is 14 residues. Written as DNA, the CDR3 is TGTGCGATCAACTTCAGGGGGGAGGACACTGAAGCTTTCTTT. Translation gives CAINFRGEDTEAFF.

This clone was observed a few times. V is TRBV30 and J is TRBJ1-1, with D hard to call. CDR3 length equals 13 residues. Germline CDR1 is GTSNPN and CDR2 is SVGIG (reference sequence). The V and J ends lost 3 bases and 1 base respectively, with 9 bases between them. The CDR3: CAWSLTPNTEAFF. CDR3 coding DNA: TGTGCCTGGAGCTTGACACCGAACACTGAAGCTTTCTTT.

The chain is built from TRBV2 and TRBJ1-5, with D maybe TRBD1 (5 bases). Trimming removed 1 base at V and 2 bases at J, with 6 bases between. CDR3 size: 14 residues. Germline V gene lookup returns CDR1 SNHLY and CDR2 FYNNEI. The CDR3 protein is CASSEGRGNQPQHF. In DNA, the CDR3 is TGTGCCAGCAGTGAAGGCAGGGGCAATCAGCCCCAGCATTTT. The full variable domain, with the rest looked up from reference TRBV2 and TRBJ1-5, is EPEVTQTPSHQVTQMGQEVILRCVPISNHLYFYWYRQILGQKVEFLVSFYNNEISEKSEIFDDQFSVERPDGSNFTLKIRSTKLEDSAMYFCASSEGRGNQPQHFGDGTRLSIL.